Below are 29 T cell receptor beta chains sequenced from a single sample in a study of CD8+CD57+ T cells in acquired aplastic anemia. Investigators profiled TCR beta VDJ and CDR3 from genomic DNA template. Using its own MiXCR run on the reads, TCRdb lists one record per CDR3 protein. The table lists a few hundred thousand distinct CDR3 sequences, almost 35% of them singletons. Sequencing used sorted CD4+, CD8+, or CD8+CD57+ T cells (not recorded which) from PBMCs. These receptor sequences come from a human donor in good health, serving as a control.

This clonotype was detected only a few times. CDR3 in amino acids: CASSQVRDRGNIQYF. The CDR3 nucleotides read TGCGCCAGCAGCCAAGTCCGGGACAGGGGAAACATTCAGTACTTC. The genes are TRBV4-1 and TRBJ2-4, with 10 bases that match TRBD1. CDR1 is MGHRA, CDR2 YSYEKL, per germline. Trimming cost V 1 base and J 6 bases; bases outside gene matches: 3. This CDR3 has 15 residues.

CDR3 residues: CSAQVGKFSGNTIYF. CDR3 DNA: TGCAGTGCCCAGGTGGGGAAATTCTCTGGAAACACCATATATTTT. V gene TRBV20-1 combines with J gene TRBJ1-3; D remains ambiguous. Germline CDR1 and CDR2: DFQATT and SNEGSKA (reference sequence). This CDR3 contains 15 residues. Trimming cost V 6 bases and J 0 bases, with 15 bases left between them.

This clonotype was recorded many times. The chain employs TRBV4-2 and TRBJ2-7, with 7 bases fitting TRBD2. V shed 4 bases and J 3 bases; nucleotides not matched to a gene: 3. CDR1 LGHNA and CDR2 YNFKEQ come from the germline V gene. CDR3 length: 13 residues. CDR3 protein: CASSRGGDYEQYF. CDR3 DNA: TGTGCCAGCAGCCGCGGGGGAGACTACGAGCAGTACTTC.

The chain recombines TRBV24-1 with TRBJ1-5, with 8 bases fitting TRBD1. This CDR3 comprises 13 residues. CDR1 and CDR2 (germline): KGHDR, SFDVKD. The J segment lost 3 bases and the V segment lost 11 bases, leaving 5 bases of the junction unmatched. The CDR3 protein is CAISDRDNQPQHF. The CDR3 nucleotides read TGTGCCATCTCGGACAGGGACAATCAGCCCCAGCATTTT.

This clonotype was counted only a few times. The chain joins TRBV6-2 or TRBV6-3 to TRBJ2-3, with TRBD2 as a possible D gene (6 bases). This CDR3 comprises 16 residues. CDR1 and CDR2 (germline): MNHEY, SVGEGT. V was shortened by 2 bases and J by 6 bases, with 18 bases between the two germline ends. Written as DNA, the CDR3 is TGTGCCAGCAGTTACACACCTAGCGTTGGTTGGGATACGCAGTATTTT. Translation: CASSYTPSVGWDTQYF.

In this sample, this clonotype turned up many times. The gene calls are TRBV2 and TRBJ1-6; D unresolved. V shed 7 bases and J shed 6 bases, with 16 bases lying between them. CDR1 and CDR2 (germline): SNHLY, FYNNEI. The CDR3 extends over 15 amino acids. CDR3 nucleotides: TGTGCCAGCACCCCGCTCTCCTCGGCTAATTCACCCCTCCACTTT. Residues: CASTPLSSANSPLHF.

V gene TRBV5-1 combines with J gene TRBJ1-2; 10 bases fit TRBD1. The CDR3 loop spans 19 amino acids. CDR1 is SGHRS and CDR2 is YFSETQ in the germline V gene. V shed 4 bases, J shed 8 bases, and the junction held 23 bases outside the gene matches. The CDR3 region is CASSLSLPGQGISDEGYTF. The CDR3 DNA follows: TGCGCCAGCAGCCTGTCTCTACCGGGACAGGGGATTTCGGACGAAGGCTACACCTTC.

This clonotype appeared once. Being one base from a much bigger clone, this may be a read error. V gene TRBV2 combines with J gene TRBJ2-2; TRBD2 aligns across 10 bases. The CDR3 runs to 16 residues. Germline V CDR1 and CDR2: SNHLY, FYNNEI. The CDR3 DNA follows: TGTGCCGGCAGCCGCACCGGACTAGCGGTTGACGGGGAGCTGTTTTTT. Its translation: CAGSRTGLAVDGELFF. The full variable domain, rest sourced from reference TRBV2 and TRBJ2-2, is EPEVTQTPSHQVTQMGQEVILRCVPISNHLYFYWYRQILGQKVEFLVSFYNNEISEKSEIFDDQFSVERPDGSNFTLKIRSTKLEDSAMYFCAGSRTGLAVDGELFFGEGSRLTVL.

This clonotype was recorded at least ten times. The chain joins TRBV7-9 to TRBJ2-5; D unresolved. The CDR3 has 12 residues. Germline V CDR1 and CDR2: SEHNR, FQNEAQ (reference sequence). The V end lost 0 bases, the J end lost 3 bases, and 2 bases lay between the germline ends. This CDR3 is CASSLAEETQYF. DNA for the CDR3: TGTGCCAGCAGCTTAGCGGAAGAGACCCAGTACTTC.

The chain couples TRBV11-1 to TRBJ2-7; 13 bases are shared with TRBD2. V lost 0 bases, J lost 6 bases, and 17 bases stayed unmatched. CDR1 and CDR2 (germline): SGHAT, FQDESV (reference sequence). The CDR3 totals 20 residues. CDR3 bases: TGTGCCAGCAGCTTAGCGTTGGTAGGACTAGCGGGAGTTTCTTATAGCGAGCAGTACTTC. Amino acid sequence: CASSLALVGLAGVSYSEQYF.

This clonotype was counted ten times or more. In DNA, the CDR3 is TGCGCCAGCAGCATCTCTGACCAGACAGATACGCAGTATTTT. It codes for CASSISDQTDTQYF. J is TRBJ2-3 and V is TRBV5-1; D uncertain. CDR1 and CDR2 from the germline V gene are SGHRS and YFSETQ. The germline V and J ends were trimmed by 4 bases and 3 bases, with 12 bases remaining between them. There are 14 residues in the CDR3.

This clonotype was observed at least ten times. The chain employs TRBV20-1 and TRBJ2-7; 9 nucleotides match TRBD2. This CDR3 has 15 residues. The junction had 6 bases not matched to a gene; V was cut back by 3 bases and J by 0 bases. Germline CDR1 reads DFQATT; CDR2 reads SNEGSKA (reference sequence). CDR3 in DNA: TGCAGTGCTAGGGTTAGCGGGAGAACCTCCTACGAGCAGTACTTC. It codes for CSARVSGRTSYEQYF.

The chain is built from TRBV11-2 and TRBJ2-1; 14 bases are shared with TRBD2. Germline V gene lookup returns CDR1 SGHAT and CDR2 FQNNGV. CDR3 size: 18 residues. V shed 5 bases and J 2 bases; nucleotides not matched to a gene: 8. The CDR3 coding sequence is TGTGCCAGCAGCCCCCCTGCGACTAGCGGGAGGGCCTACAATGAGCAGTTCTTC. This encodes CASSPPATSGRAYNEQFF.

This clonotype was seen a few times. The chain links TRBV6-5 to TRBJ2-1; 8 positions agree with TRBD2. Looked up from germline, CDR1 is MNHEY and CDR2 is SVGAGI. V lost 5 bases and J lost 2; bases outside the gene matches: 5. CDR3 length: 15 residues. Here the CDR3 reads CASSQVAGTYNEQFF. For the CDR3, the DNA is TGTGCCAGCAGTCAGGTAGCGGGGACCTACAATGAGCAGTTCTTC.

The CDR3 sequence: CASSQYGGTPQHF. CDR3 coding DNA: TGTGCCAGCAGCCAATACGGGGGGACCCCCCAGCATTTT. V usage is TRBV14 and J usage is TRBJ1-5; the D gene is possibly TRBD1 (5 bases). Trimming took off 2 bases at V and 10 bases at J, with 12 bases between the two ends. The germline CDR1 and CDR2 sequences are SGHDN and FVKESK. There are 13 residues in the CDR3.

This clonotype appeared a few times. A read error may account for a junction end that differs from germline. The J gene is TRBJ2-7, the V gene TRBV2, with D perhaps TRBD1 (5 bases). Germline V lookup: CDR1 SNHLY, CDR2 FYNNEI. The CDR3 contains 16 residues. This CDR3 is CASSKAGFTETYEQYF. CDR3 nucleotides: TGTGCCAGCAGTAAAGCAGGGTTTACGGAGACCTACGAGCAGTACTTC.

The genes are TRBV19 and TRBJ2-5, with TRBD2 matching 11 bases. The CDR3 sequence is 16 residues long. Germline V CDR1 and CDR2: LNHDA, SQIVND (reference sequence). V dropped 7 bases and J dropped 7; count of bases not matched to a gene: 14. CDR3 region: CASTLAGGPGGGTQYF. CDR3 bases: TGTGCCAGTACGTTAGCGGGGGGGCCAGGGGGCGGGACCCAGTACTTC.

This clonotype was counted ten times or more. CDR3 nucleotides: TGCAGTGCCTCGAGACAGCCAACCGGGACTAGCTCCTACGAGCAGTACTTC. Translated: CSASRQPTGTSSYEQYF. The chain uses TRBV20-1 and TRBJ2-7; 8 bases are shared with TRBD2. Germline CDR1 is DFQATT and CDR2 is SNEGSKA (reference sequence). The CDR3 contains 17 residues. Unmatched junction bases numbered 16, after V lost 6 bases and J lost 0 bases.

V and J are TRBV2 and TRBJ2-3, with 11 bases that match TRBD2. Trimming took 6 bases from V and 4 from J; bases not matched to a gene: 6. CDR1 SNHLY and CDR2 FYNNEI come from the germline V gene. The length of the CDR3 is 15 residues. The CDR3 protein is CASRRLAGNPDTQYF. The CDR3, as DNA: TGTGCCAGCAGGAGACTAGCGGGAAATCCAGATACGCAGTATTTT.

On this clonotype: Its ends do not fully match the called genes, so a read error is possible. J is TRBJ2-2 and V is TRBV10-3; 10 bases match TRBD2. CDR1 ENHRY and CDR2 SYGVKD come from the germline V gene. The CDR3 sequence is 16 residues long. CDR3: CASSVAGGSNPGELFF. The CDR3, as DNA: TGTGCCAGCAGTGTAGCGGGGGGTTCGAACCCCGGGGAGCTGTTTTTT.

The chain links TRBV10-3 to TRBJ1-1, with no clear D. This CDR3 contains 13 residues. Germline values: CDR1 ENHRY, CDR2 SYGVKD. Trimming cost V 6 bases and J 4 bases, with 12 bases left between them. In DNA form, the CDR3 reads TGTGCCATCAGGTTGTATGAGTCCACTGAAGCTTTCTTT. Protein sequence: CAIRLYESTEAFF.

As concerns this clonotype: A clone one base away is much larger, so this may be a read error. This chain links TRBV11-1 with TRBJ2-3; possibly TRBD2 for D (6 bases). V lost 2 bases and J 5 bases, leaving 14 bases between the germline ends. The germline V gene encodes CDR1 SGHAT and CDR2 FQDESV (reference sequence). The CDR3 is 15 amino acids. CDR3 sequence (DNA): TGTGCCAGCAGCTTATATGGCGGACTACGAGATACGCAGTATTTT. Amino acid sequence: CASSLYGGLRDTQYF.

This clonotype was counted ten times or more. The chain is built from TRBV7-8 and TRBJ2-1, with TRBD1 matching 7 bases. The CDR3 runs 16 residues. Trimming at V came to 4 bases and at J to 3 bases, leaving 9 bases not matched to a gene. The germline gives CDR1 SGHVS, CDR2 FQNEAQ. In nucleotides, the CDR3 is TGTGCCAGCAGCTCAACTCAGGGGGACCACTACAATGAGCAGTTCTTC. Its translation is CASSSTQGDHYNEQFF. The full variable domain, completed using reference TRBV7-8 and TRBJ2-1, is GAGVSQSPRYKVAKRGQDVALRCDPISGHVSLFWYQQALGQGPEFLTYFQNEAQLDKSGLPSDRFFAERPEGSVSTLKIQRTQQEDSAVYLCASSSTQGDHYNEQFFGPGTRLTVL.

The V gene is TRBV19, the J gene TRBJ2-7; D is possibly TRBD1 (7 bases). The CDR3 contains 13 residues. CDR1 is LNHDA, CDR2 SQIVND, per germline (reference sequence). V was shortened by 4 bases and J by 4 bases, with 11 bases between the two germline ends. CDR3 amino acids: CASSKQGRYEQYF. DNA for the CDR3: TGTGCCAGTAGTAAACAGGGGAGGTACGAGCAGTACTTC.

This clonotype was seen repeatedly, ten times or more. The chain joins TRBV6-1 to TRBJ2-7; 9 bases map to TRBD1. In germline, CDR1 is MNHNS, CDR2 SASEGT. Germline trimming cut 4 bases from V and 5 bases from J; bases unmatched to any gene: 3. This CDR3 contains 13 residues. CDR3 nucleotide sequence: TGTGCCAGCAGTGCGGGACAGGGCCACGAGCAGTACTTC. Amino acids: CASSAGQGHEQYF.

The chain is built from TRBV25-1 and TRBJ2-7; no reliable D call. Germline V gene lookup returns CDR1 MGHDK and CDR2 SYGVNS. Trimming removed 4 bases from V and 3 bases from J, with 4 bases in between. The CDR3 length is 11 residues. CDR3 bases: TGTGCCAGCAGTGGTATCTACGAGCAGTACTTC. It is translated as CASSGIYEQYF.

This clonotype was found a few times. This chain links TRBV6-5 with TRBJ2-6, with 10 bases that match TRBD1. Germline values: CDR1 MNHEY, CDR2 SVGAGI. The V gene end was trimmed by 3 bases and the J gene end by 2 bases; junction bases not matched to a gene: 4. The CDR3 has 17 residues. For the CDR3, the DNA is TGTGCCAGCAGTTATAGACAGGGGGCTACTGGGGCCAACGTCCTGACTTTC. Protein product: CASSYRQGATGANVLTF.

This clonotype was observed once. This may stem from a read error, because a much larger clone lies one nucleotide away. This sequence joins TRBV25-1 and TRBJ2-1; TRBD1 agrees at 8 bases. The germline gives CDR1 MGHDK, CDR2 SYGVNS. The CDR3 is 15 amino acids. The DNA of the CDR3 is TGTGCCAGCAGTGAAGAGGGCAGGGGGCGTAATGAGCGGTTCTTC. Residues: CASSEEGRGRNERFF.

Only a few counts were recorded for this clonotype. The chain links TRBV15 to TRBJ2-7; D is unclear. CDR1 is LNHNV, CDR2 YYDKDF, per germline (reference sequence). This CDR3 is 14 amino acids long. The V end was cut by 1 base, the J end by 6 bases, with 13 bases between. The CDR3 DNA reads as TGTGCCACCAGCAGAGGGTCATCGGTAGGCGAGCAGTACTTC. Its translation: CATSRGSSVGEQYF.